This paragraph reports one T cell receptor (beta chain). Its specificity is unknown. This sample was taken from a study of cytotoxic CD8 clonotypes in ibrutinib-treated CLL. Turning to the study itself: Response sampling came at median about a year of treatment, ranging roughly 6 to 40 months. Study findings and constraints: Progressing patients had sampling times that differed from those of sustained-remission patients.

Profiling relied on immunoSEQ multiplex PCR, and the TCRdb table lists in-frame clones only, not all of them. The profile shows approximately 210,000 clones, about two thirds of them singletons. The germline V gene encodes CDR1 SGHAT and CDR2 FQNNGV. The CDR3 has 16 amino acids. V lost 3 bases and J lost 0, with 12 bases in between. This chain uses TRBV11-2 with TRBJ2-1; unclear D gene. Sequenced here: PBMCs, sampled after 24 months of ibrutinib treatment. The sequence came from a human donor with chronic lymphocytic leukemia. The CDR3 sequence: CASSFSALASYNEQFF. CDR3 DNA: TGTGCCAGCAGCTTTTCAGCCCTCGCCTCCTACAATGAGCAGTTCTTC.